The T cell receptor beta chain under discussion was sequenced for a study of OX40 agonist ivuxolimab in advanced cancers. As for the study in general: Patients were dosed intravenously with ivuxolimab at 0.01 to 10 mg/kg every 2 weeks.

This CDR3 spans 15 amino acids. The V gene end was trimmed by 1 base and the J gene end by 5 bases; junction bases not matched to a gene: 8. The germline CDR1 and CDR2 sequences are LNHDA and SQIVND (reference sequence). Assay used: immunoSEQ multiplex PCR; TCRdb lists only in-frame clones, some missing. The sample shows around 20,000 clones, about 87% of them seen only once. This TCR was recovered from an adult with an advanced solid tumor such as melanoma, head and neck, liver or kidney cancer. V and J are TRBV19 and TRBJ2-7, with 7 bases that match TRBD2. This specimen was CD4+ or CD8+ T cells sorted from blood, taken in a trial of the OX40 agonist ivuxolimab. The CDR3 sequence is CASSIGSRELNEQYF. The CDR3 nucleotides read TGTGCCAGTAGTATAGGGTCGCGGGAGCTAAACGAGCAGTACTTC.